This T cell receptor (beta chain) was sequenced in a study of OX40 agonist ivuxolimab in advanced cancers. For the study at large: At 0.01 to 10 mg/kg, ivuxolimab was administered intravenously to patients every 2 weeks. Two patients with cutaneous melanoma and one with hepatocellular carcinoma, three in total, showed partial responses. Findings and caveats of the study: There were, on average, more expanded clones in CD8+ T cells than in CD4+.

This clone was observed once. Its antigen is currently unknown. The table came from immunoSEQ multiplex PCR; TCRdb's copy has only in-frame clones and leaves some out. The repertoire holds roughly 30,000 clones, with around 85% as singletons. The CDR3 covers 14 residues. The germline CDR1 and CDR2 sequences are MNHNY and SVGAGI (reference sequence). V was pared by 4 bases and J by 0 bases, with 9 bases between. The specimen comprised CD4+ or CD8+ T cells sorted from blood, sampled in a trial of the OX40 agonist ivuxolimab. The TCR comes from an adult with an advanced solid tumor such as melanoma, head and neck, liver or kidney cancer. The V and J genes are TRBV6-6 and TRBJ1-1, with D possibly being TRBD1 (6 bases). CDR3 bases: TGTGCCAGCAGTTCGACAGGCATGAACACTGAAGCTTTCTTT. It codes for CASSSTGMNTEAFF.